Given below is one T cell receptor (beta chain) in context. 13 Jbeta primers and 60 Vbeta primers were used for the PCR. Clones were sequenced by immunoSEQ multiplex PCR, and TCRdb holds only the in-frame ones, with some missing. The data contain about 170,000 clones, approximately 84% of them seen just once; the ten biggest clones take up roughly 5.2%. The CDR3 loop spans 19 amino acids. The germline V and J ends were trimmed by 2 bases and 4 bases, with 21 bases remaining between them. Germline CDR1 SGHVS, CDR2 FQNEAQ. The source of the sample is a study of cytomegalovirus exposure and HLA in healthy donors.

Source material: PBMCs. The TCR comes from a girl aged 10-17 years in good health and CMV-seropositive. The chain has TRBV7-8 and TRBJ1-6; D may be TRBD1 (6 bases). The CDR3 nucleotides read TGTGCCAGCAGCTTATTAATTGTTTCGGGGGGCGCTTATAATTCACCCCTCCACTTT. Amino acids: CASSLLIVSGGAYNSPLHF.